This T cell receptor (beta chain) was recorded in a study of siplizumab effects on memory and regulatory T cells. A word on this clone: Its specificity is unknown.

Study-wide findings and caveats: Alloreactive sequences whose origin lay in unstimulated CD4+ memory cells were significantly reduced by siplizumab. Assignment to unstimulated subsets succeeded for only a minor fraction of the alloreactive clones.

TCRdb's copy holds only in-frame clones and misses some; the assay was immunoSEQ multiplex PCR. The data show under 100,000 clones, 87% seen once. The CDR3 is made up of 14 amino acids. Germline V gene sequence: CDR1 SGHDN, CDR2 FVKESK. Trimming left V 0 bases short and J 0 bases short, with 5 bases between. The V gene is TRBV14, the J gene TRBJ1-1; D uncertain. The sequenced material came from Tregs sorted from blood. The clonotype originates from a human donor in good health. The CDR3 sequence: CASSQDSVNTEAFF. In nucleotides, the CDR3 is TGTGCCAGCAGCCAAGATTCTGTGAACACTGAAGCTTTCTTT.